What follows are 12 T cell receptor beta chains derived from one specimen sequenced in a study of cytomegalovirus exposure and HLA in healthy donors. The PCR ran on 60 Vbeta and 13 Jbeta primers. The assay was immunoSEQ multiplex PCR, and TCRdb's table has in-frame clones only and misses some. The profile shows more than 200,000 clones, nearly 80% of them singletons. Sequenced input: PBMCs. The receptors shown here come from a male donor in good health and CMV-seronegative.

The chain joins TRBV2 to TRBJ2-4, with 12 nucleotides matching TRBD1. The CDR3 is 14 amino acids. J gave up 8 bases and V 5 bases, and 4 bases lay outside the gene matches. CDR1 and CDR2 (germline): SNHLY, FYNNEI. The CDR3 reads CASSKGQGAHIQYF. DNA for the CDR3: TGTGCCAGCAGTAAGGGACAGGGGGCACACATTCAGTACTTC.

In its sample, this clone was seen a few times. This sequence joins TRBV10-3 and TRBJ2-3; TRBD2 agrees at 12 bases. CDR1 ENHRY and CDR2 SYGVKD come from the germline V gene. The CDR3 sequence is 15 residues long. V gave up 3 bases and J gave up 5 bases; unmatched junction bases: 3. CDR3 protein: CAISDGGLAGDTQYF. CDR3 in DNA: TGTGCCATCAGTGATGGGGGACTAGCGGGAGATACGCAGTATTTT.

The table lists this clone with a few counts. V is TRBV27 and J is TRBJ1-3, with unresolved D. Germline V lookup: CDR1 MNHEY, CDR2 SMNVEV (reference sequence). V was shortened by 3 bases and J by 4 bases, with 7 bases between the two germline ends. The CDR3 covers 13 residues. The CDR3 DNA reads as TGTGCCAGCAGTTTTACTGCGGGAAACACCATATATTTT. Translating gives CASSFTAGNTIYF.

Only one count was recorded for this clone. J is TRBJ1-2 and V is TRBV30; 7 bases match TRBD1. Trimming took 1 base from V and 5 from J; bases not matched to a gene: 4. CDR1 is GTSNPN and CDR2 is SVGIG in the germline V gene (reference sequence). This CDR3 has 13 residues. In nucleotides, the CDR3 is TGTGCCTGGAGTGATCTGACAGGGTATGGCTACACCTTC. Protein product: CAWSDLTGYGYTF. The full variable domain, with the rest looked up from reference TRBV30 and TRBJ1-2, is SQTIHQWPATLVQPVGSPLSLECTVEGTSNPNLYWYRQAAGRGLQLLFYSVGIGQISSEVPQNLSASRPQDRQFILSSKKLLLSDSGFYLCAWSDLTGYGYTFGSGTRLTVV.

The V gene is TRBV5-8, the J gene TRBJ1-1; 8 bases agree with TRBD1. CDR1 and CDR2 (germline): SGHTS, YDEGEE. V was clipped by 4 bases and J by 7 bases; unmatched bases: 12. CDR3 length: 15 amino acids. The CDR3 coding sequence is TGTGCCAGCAGCCCCATGACAGGGGTTTTCAATGAAGCTTTCTTT. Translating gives CASSPMTGVFNEAFF.

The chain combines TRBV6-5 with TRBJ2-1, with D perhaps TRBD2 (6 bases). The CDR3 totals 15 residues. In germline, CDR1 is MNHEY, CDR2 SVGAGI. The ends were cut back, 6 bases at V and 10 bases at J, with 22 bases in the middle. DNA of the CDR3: TGTGCCAGCAGCCTCTGGGACTCGAATCGGATGGAGCAGTTCTTC. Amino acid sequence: CASSLWDSNRMEQFF.

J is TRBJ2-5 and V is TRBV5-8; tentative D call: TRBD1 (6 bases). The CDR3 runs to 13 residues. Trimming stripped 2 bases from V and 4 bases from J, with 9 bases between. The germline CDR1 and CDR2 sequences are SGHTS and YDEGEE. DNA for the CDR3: TGTGCCAGCAGCTTCGAAGGGGGAGAGACCCAGTACTTC. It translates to CASSFEGGETQYF.

The DNA of the CDR3 is TGTGCCAGTAGTATAGGGGACGGCGGGGCTATCGAGACCCAGTACTTC. It yields the protein CASSIGDGGAIETQYF. The chain employs TRBV19 and TRBJ2-5; possibly TRBD2 for D (6 bases). This CDR3 spans 16 amino acids. The V and J ends lost 1 base and 5 bases respectively, with 17 bases between them. Germline loops: CDR1 LNHDA, CDR2 SQIVND (reference sequence). Full variable domain (remainder filled in from reference TRBV19 and TRBJ2-5): DGGITQSPKYLFRKEGQNVTLSCEQNLNHDAMYWYRQDPGQGLRLIYYSQIVNDFQKGDIAEGYSVSREKKESFPLTVTSAQKNPTAFYLCASSIGDGGAIETQYFGPGTRLLVL.

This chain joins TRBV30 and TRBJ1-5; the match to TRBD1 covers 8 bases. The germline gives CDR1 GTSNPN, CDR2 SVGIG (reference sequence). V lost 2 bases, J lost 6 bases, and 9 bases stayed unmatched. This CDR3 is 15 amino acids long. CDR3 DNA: TGTGCCTGGAGTCCGGGGGGACAGGCCGGTCAGCCCCAGCATTTT. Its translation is CAWSPGGQAGQPQHF.

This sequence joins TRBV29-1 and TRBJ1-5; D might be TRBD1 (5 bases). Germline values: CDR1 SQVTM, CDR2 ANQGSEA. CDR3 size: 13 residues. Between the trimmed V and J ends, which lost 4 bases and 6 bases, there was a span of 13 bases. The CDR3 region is CSVVEGGVQPQHF. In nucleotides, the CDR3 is TGCAGCGTTGTTGAGGGAGGGGTTCAGCCCCAGCATTTT.

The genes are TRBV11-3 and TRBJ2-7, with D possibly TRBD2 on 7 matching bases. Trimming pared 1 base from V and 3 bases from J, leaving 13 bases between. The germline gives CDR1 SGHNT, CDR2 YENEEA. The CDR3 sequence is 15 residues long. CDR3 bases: TGTGCCAGCAGCTTAGGGGGCGGGGGCTACTACGAGCAGTACTTC. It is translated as CASSLGGGGYYEQYF.

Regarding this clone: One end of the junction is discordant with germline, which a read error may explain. The CDR3 sequence is CASSLGGGSSYEQYF. CDR3 DNA: TGTGCTAGCAGCTTAGGGGGCGGGAGCTCCTACGAGCAGTACTTC. The chain uses TRBV7-7 and TRBJ2-7, with D perhaps being TRBD1 or TRBD2 (7 bases each). The germline V gene encodes CDR1 SSHAT and CDR2 FNYEAQ (reference sequence). CDR3 length: 15 amino acids.